This is a list of T cell receptor beta chains from one sample in a study of cytomegalovirus exposure and HLA in healthy donors. Profiling relied on immunoSEQ multiplex PCR, and the TCRdb table lists in-frame clones only, not all of them. The sample includes nearly 110,000 clones, 75% seen only once; the top ten take 2.5% to 3%. Source material: PBMCs. All receptors derive from a male donor in good health and CMV-seropositive. Each CDR3 is given with its conserved first and last residue. D genes are given only for firm matches. Some rows have no size entry. The others give once, few or many, or a class for an expanded clone.

TRBD2	.	TRBV7-3	TRBJ2-2	TGTGCCAGCAGCTTAATTCTTCTGGCGGGAGGAGGGACCGGGGAGCTGTTTTTT	CASSLILLAGGGTGELFF
.	.	TRBV9	TRBJ2-5	TGTGCCAGCAGCACCCACTTACGACAAGAGACCCAGTACTTC	CASSTHLRQETQYF
TRBD1	.	TRBV4-3	TRBJ2-7	TGCGCCAGCAGCCAACGGAGGACAGGCGTCTACGAGCAGTACTTC	CASSQRRTGVYEQYF
TRBD1	once	TRBV9	TRBJ2-5	TGTGCCAGCAGCGTAGACAGGGGGCTGCGAGAGACCCAGTACTTC	CASSVDRGLRETQYF
.	once	TRBV19	TRBJ1-3	TGTGCCAGTGGCGCCGAGGACACCTTAGGAAACACCATATATTTT	CASGAEDTLGNTIYF
.	.	TRBV5-1	TRBJ2-3	TGCGCCAGCAGCTTAGTAGGGGGATCAGATACGCAGTATTTT	CASSLVGGSDTQYF
TRBD2	once	TRBV7-9	TRBJ2-1	TGTGCCAGCAGCCCTCCGGCGGGAGGTTCCTACAATGAGCAGTTCTTC	CASSPPAGGSYNEQFF
.	.	TRBV21-1	TRBJ2-7	TGTGCCAGCAGCTTCCGGACAGTAGTGCCCTACGAGCAGTACTTC	CASSFRTVVPYEQYF
TRBD1	.	TRBV4-3	TRBJ1-4	TGCGCCAGCAGCCAAGATTTGAGGACAGGGGGCTGGGAAAAACTGTTTTTT	CASSQDLRTGGWEKLFF
TRBD1	.	TRBV7-2	TRBJ1-1	TGTGCCAGCAGCTCAGACAGGGGCGGCGAAGCTTTCTTT	CASSSDRGGEAFF
TRBD2	.	TRBV5-4	TRBJ2-2	TGTGCCAGCAGCCAAAATCCGGGACTAGCGGGGGGTGACACCGGGGAGCTGTTTTTT	CASSQNPGLAGGDTGELFF
.	.	TRBV29-1	TRBJ2-7	TGCAGCGTACGGACACTGAAAGCCTCCTACGAGCAGTACTTC	CSVRTLKASYEQYF
.	.	TRBV15	TRBJ2-7	TGTGCCACCAGCGGACTTCTTACCGGGACTTCTACCTACGAGCAGTACTTC	CATSGLLTGTSTYEQYF
.	many	TRBV6-1	TRBJ1-1	TGTGCCAGCAGTGAAACAGGGCAAGCTTTCTTT	CASSETGQAFF
TRBD1	.	TRBV7-9	TRBJ2-7	TGTGCCAGCAACAAAGGACAGGGGTTCGACGAGCAGTACTTC	CASNKGQGFDEQYF
TRBD1	.	TRBV6-1	TRBJ1-2	TGTGCCAGCAGGCCCCAGGGGGTCCGAGGCTACACCTTC	CASRPQGVRGYTF
TRBD2	once	TRBV5-1	TRBJ2-1	TGCGCCAGCAGCTTGGTTCGCGGAGCGGGGATAGATAATGAGCAGTTCTTC	CASSLVRGAGIDNEQFF
TRBD1	few	TRBV28	TRBJ1-1	TGTGCCAGCAGTTCTTTAACAGGGGGTTCTGAAGCTTTCTTT	CASSSLTGGSEAFF
.	few	TRBV19	TRBJ2-1	TGTGCCACCCCATGGGTTAGGGAGTTAAATGAGCAGTTCTTC	CATPWVRELNEQFF
TRBD2	.	TRBV7-2	TRBJ2-2	TGTGCCAGCAGTTGGACTAGCGGGAGGACCGGGGAGCTGTTTTTT	CASSWTSGRTGELFF
.	.	TRBV6-5	TRBJ2-7	TGTGCCAGCACTACCATCTACGAGCAGTACTTC	CASTTIYEQYF
TRBD2	.	TRBV4-1	TRBJ2-5	TGCGCCAGCAGCCTGAATAGCGGGGGGTACCAAGAGACCCAGTACTTC	CASSLNSGGYQETQYF
TRBD1	.	TRBV5-6	TRBJ1-2	TGTGCCAGCAGCGGGGGACAGGGAGGCTACACCTTC	CASSGGQGGYTF
.	.	TRBV5-4	TRBJ2-5	TGTGCCAGCAGCTTGGGAGGTCCCGGGGAGACCCAGTACTTC	CASSLGGPGETQYF
TRBD1	few	TRBV5-5	TRBJ2-7	TGTGCCAGCAGCACCGGACCGGGACAGTACTACGAGCAGTACTTC	CASSTGPGQYYEQYF
.	once	TRBV7-6	TRBJ2-1	TGTGCCAGCAGCTTAATGGCCCAGTACAATGAGCAGTTCTTC	CASSLMAQYNEQFF
TRBD2	.	TRBV5-1	TRBJ2-1	TGCGCCAGCAGCTTGACTAGCGGGAGTAGGAATGAGCAGTTCTTC	CASSLTSGSRNEQFF
TRBD1	.	TRBV11-3	TRBJ2-2	TGTGCCAGCAGCCCGCCGACAGGGACCACCGGGGAGCTGTTTTTT	CASSPPTGTTGELFF
TRBD2	.	TRBV11-3	TRBJ2-2	TGTGCCAGCAGCACGACTAGCGCAGGCACCGGGGAGCTGTTTTTT	CASSTTSAGTGELFF
TRBD2	.	TRBV6-5	TRBJ2-7	TGTGCCTCGAAGGGGCTAGCGGGGGTTTACGAGCAGTACTTC	CASKGLAGVYEQYF
TRBD1	.	TRBV18	TRBJ1-2	TGTGCCAGCTCACTAGGCCAGGGGGCGAGGTATGGCTACACCTTC	CASSLGQGARYGYTF
.	once	TRBV4-1	TRBJ2-3	TGCGCCAGCCAGGGTTTCACAGATACGCAGTATTTT	CASQGFTDTQYF
.	.	TRBV4-2	TRBJ1-2	TGTGCCAGCAGCCAAGATCCCCGGCCAGGGGTAGGCTACACCTTC	CASSQDPRPGVGYTF
TRBD1	.	TRBV7-3	TRBJ2-1	TGTGCCAGCAGCTTAAGGGCCAGGGGGTCCTACAATGAGCAGTTCTTC	CASSLRARGSYNEQFF
TRBD1	few	TRBV6-5	TRBJ2-3	TGTGCCAGCAGCGACGGACAGGGAGGTCCAGATACGCAGTATTTT	CASSDGQGGPDTQYF
.	.	TRBV10-3	TRBJ1-5	TGTGCCATCAGCCAGGGCAATCAGCCCCAGCATTTT	CAISQGNQPQHF
.	few	TRBV9	TRBJ2-1	TGTGCCAGCGGAGTCGAAGGAGTTCCGGATGAGCAGTTCTTC	CASGVEGVPDEQFF
.	.	TRBV29-1	TRBJ1-2	TGCAGCGTTGCCCCACACGGGGGGGTGACGGCGGATGGCTACACCTTC	CSVAPHGGVTADGYTF
TRBD1	.	TRBV29-1	TRBJ1-2	TGCAGCGTTGTTGAGGGACAGCGAAGGAGCTATGGCTACACCTTC	CSVVEGQRRSYGYTF
.	few	TRBV9	TRBJ1-1	TGTGCCAGCAGCGGGCCAGGGTTCGCGGACACTGAAGCTTTCTTT	CASSGPGFADTEAFF
TRBD2	few	TRBV5-1	TRBJ2-7	TGCGCCAGCAGCTTGGGACTAGCGGAATGGTACGAGCAGTACTTC	CASSLGLAEWYEQYF